The 5 T cell receptor beta chains in this list originate from one sample, sequenced in a study of blood T cell repertoires in COVID-19 (dated by TCRdb to about 2020). The method behind the library was the immunoSEQ multiplex PCR assay. In its TCRdb copy, this immuneACCESS table keeps in-frame sequences only and misses some clones. Where compared with another copy, unresolved V genes explain less than half of these, and the others have no known cause. This sample lists 60,000 to 80,000 clones; about 82% were detected once. The leading ten clones occupy around 23% of the sample. Sequencing used peripheral blood. The receptors were gathered from a man over 45 with acute or convalescent COVID-19.

This chain uses TRBV27 with TRBJ1-6, with D uncertain. The CDR3 covers 14 residues. CDR1 and CDR2 (germline): MNHEY, SMNVEV (reference sequence). V lost 5 bases and J 10 bases, leaving 15 bases between the germline ends. In DNA, the CDR3 is TGTGCCAGCAGTATGCGCGACCCGGGGTCACCCCTCCACTTT. This sequence encodes CASSMRDPGSPLHF.

On this clone: This sample includes further DNA sequences coding for the same CDR3. The chain carries TRBV7-8 and TRBJ2-7; D possibly corresponds to TRBD2 (5 bases). V was trimmed by 1 base and J by 3 bases, leaving 7 bases between them. The CDR3 covers 13 residues. CDR1 is SGHVS and CDR2 is FQNEAQ in the germline V gene. Here the CDR3 reads CASSLVAGYEQYV. CDR3 nucleotide sequence: TGTGCCAGCAGCTTAGTGGCGGGCTACGAGCAGTACGTC.

This clone was picked up one time. The chain recombines TRBV5-4 with TRBJ1-1, with a weak D call TRBD1 (5 bases). V lost 0 bases and J lost 4, with 13 bases in between. CDR1 SGHNT and CDR2 YYREEE come from the germline V gene (reference sequence). The length of the CDR3 is 15 residues. CDR3 residues: CASSLGEGVGTEAFF. CDR3 DNA sequence: TGTGCCAGCAGCTTGGGGGAAGGGGTGGGCACTGAAGCTTTCTTT. The full variable domain, its missing parts supplied by reference TRBV5-4 and TRBJ1-1, is ETGVTQSPTHLIKTRGQQVTLRCSSQSGHNTVSWYQQALGQGPQFIFQYYREEENGRGNFPPRFSGLQFPNYSSELNVNALELDDSALYLCASSLGEGVGTEAFFGQGTRLTVV.

This clone was counted between two and nine times. The CDR3 loop is CASRIGQAATIYF. In DNA, the CDR3 is TGTGCCAGCAGAATTGGACAGGCCGCCACCATATATTTT. This chain links TRBV3-1 (or the pseudogene TRBV3-2) with TRBJ1-3, with TRBD1 matching 7 bases. The CDR3 contains 13 residues. V dropped 6 bases and J dropped 9; count of bases not matched to a gene: 8. From germline, CDR1 is LGHDT and CDR2 YNNKEL (reference sequence).

The chain carries TRBV5-1 and TRBJ2-1; 16 nucleotides agree with TRBD2. CDR3 length: 16 amino acids. V lost 4 bases to trimming and J lost 6 bases; unmatched junction nucleotides: 4. CDR1 SGHRS and CDR2 YFSETQ come from the germline V gene. The CDR3 DNA reads TGCGCCAGCAGCGTGGGACTAGCGGGGGGGCTCAATGAGCAGTTCTTC. The encoded protein is CASSVGLAGGLNEQFF. Based on the CDR3 plus reference TRBV5-1 and TRBJ2-1, the full variable domain is KAGVTQTPRYLIKTRGQQVTLSCSPISGHRSVSWYQQTPGQGLQFLFEYFSETQRNKGNFPGRFSGRQFSNSRSEMNVSTLELGDSALYLCASSVGLAGGLNEQFFGPGTRLTVL.